What follows describes a single T cell receptor (beta chain). Original data processing: The assay estimated nucleated cells by amplifying reference gene primers. The method was immunoSEQ multiplex PCR; TCRdb's version includes in-frame clones alone and lacks a portion of them. V and J calls plus clone size are reproduced from that table; the DNA served to infer D and trimming. There are about 210,000 clones in the sample; 70% to 90% occur only once, and about 2.9% lies in the top ten. The entry originates in a study of blood T cell repertoires in COVID-19. Overall study: Sites across the United States, Italy and Spain contributed samples from acute and convalescent COVID-19. The cDNA or gDNA used as material had been derived from T cells, B-cell-depleted T cells, or PBMCs.

CDR3 length: 11 residues. The V and J ends lost 4 bases and 7 bases respectively, with 5 bases between them. Germline loops: CDR1 SGHTA, CDR2 FQGTGA. The material sequenced was peripheral blood. This sequence was found in a man in his 60s with acute or convalescent COVID-19. This sequence joins TRBV7-3 and TRBJ2-1; TRBD1 is a possible D gene (5 bases). CDR3 DNA sequence: TGTGCCAGCAGCTCAGGGAATGAGCAGTTCTTC. As protein: CASSSGNEQFF.